This TCR beta chain originates from a study of PD-1 blockade in mismatch repair-deficient tumors. Study background: Patients had eleven to twelve mismatch repair-deficient cancer types, all previously treated and progressing. General study findings and limits: Tumor-resident clones, often absent from pretreatment blood, expanded after pembrolizumab and then contracted.

V was cut by 4 bases and J by 8 bases, with 14 bases left in between. The CDR3 extends over 13 amino acids. Germline loops: CDR1 SGHTA, CDR2 FQGTGA. Mismatch repair deficiency was confirmed in all patients, by PCR or immunohistochemistry. A few pembrolizumab responders had their TCRs sequenced. Clones were read by immunoSEQ multiplex PCR, and TCRdb kept only the in-frame ones, dropping some. This sample has 30,000 to 45,000 clones, with roughly 81% found just once. As concerns this clone: Its matching antigen is unknown.

This sequence was found in an adult with mismatch repair-deficient cancer. The source material was peripheral blood, sampled about 81 weeks after starting pembrolizumab. The chain uses TRBV7-3 and TRBJ1-2, with D perhaps matching TRBD1 (6 bases). CDR3: CASSSSNTGGYTF. For the CDR3, the DNA is TGTGCCAGCAGCTCGTCAAACACAGGGGGCTACACCTTC.